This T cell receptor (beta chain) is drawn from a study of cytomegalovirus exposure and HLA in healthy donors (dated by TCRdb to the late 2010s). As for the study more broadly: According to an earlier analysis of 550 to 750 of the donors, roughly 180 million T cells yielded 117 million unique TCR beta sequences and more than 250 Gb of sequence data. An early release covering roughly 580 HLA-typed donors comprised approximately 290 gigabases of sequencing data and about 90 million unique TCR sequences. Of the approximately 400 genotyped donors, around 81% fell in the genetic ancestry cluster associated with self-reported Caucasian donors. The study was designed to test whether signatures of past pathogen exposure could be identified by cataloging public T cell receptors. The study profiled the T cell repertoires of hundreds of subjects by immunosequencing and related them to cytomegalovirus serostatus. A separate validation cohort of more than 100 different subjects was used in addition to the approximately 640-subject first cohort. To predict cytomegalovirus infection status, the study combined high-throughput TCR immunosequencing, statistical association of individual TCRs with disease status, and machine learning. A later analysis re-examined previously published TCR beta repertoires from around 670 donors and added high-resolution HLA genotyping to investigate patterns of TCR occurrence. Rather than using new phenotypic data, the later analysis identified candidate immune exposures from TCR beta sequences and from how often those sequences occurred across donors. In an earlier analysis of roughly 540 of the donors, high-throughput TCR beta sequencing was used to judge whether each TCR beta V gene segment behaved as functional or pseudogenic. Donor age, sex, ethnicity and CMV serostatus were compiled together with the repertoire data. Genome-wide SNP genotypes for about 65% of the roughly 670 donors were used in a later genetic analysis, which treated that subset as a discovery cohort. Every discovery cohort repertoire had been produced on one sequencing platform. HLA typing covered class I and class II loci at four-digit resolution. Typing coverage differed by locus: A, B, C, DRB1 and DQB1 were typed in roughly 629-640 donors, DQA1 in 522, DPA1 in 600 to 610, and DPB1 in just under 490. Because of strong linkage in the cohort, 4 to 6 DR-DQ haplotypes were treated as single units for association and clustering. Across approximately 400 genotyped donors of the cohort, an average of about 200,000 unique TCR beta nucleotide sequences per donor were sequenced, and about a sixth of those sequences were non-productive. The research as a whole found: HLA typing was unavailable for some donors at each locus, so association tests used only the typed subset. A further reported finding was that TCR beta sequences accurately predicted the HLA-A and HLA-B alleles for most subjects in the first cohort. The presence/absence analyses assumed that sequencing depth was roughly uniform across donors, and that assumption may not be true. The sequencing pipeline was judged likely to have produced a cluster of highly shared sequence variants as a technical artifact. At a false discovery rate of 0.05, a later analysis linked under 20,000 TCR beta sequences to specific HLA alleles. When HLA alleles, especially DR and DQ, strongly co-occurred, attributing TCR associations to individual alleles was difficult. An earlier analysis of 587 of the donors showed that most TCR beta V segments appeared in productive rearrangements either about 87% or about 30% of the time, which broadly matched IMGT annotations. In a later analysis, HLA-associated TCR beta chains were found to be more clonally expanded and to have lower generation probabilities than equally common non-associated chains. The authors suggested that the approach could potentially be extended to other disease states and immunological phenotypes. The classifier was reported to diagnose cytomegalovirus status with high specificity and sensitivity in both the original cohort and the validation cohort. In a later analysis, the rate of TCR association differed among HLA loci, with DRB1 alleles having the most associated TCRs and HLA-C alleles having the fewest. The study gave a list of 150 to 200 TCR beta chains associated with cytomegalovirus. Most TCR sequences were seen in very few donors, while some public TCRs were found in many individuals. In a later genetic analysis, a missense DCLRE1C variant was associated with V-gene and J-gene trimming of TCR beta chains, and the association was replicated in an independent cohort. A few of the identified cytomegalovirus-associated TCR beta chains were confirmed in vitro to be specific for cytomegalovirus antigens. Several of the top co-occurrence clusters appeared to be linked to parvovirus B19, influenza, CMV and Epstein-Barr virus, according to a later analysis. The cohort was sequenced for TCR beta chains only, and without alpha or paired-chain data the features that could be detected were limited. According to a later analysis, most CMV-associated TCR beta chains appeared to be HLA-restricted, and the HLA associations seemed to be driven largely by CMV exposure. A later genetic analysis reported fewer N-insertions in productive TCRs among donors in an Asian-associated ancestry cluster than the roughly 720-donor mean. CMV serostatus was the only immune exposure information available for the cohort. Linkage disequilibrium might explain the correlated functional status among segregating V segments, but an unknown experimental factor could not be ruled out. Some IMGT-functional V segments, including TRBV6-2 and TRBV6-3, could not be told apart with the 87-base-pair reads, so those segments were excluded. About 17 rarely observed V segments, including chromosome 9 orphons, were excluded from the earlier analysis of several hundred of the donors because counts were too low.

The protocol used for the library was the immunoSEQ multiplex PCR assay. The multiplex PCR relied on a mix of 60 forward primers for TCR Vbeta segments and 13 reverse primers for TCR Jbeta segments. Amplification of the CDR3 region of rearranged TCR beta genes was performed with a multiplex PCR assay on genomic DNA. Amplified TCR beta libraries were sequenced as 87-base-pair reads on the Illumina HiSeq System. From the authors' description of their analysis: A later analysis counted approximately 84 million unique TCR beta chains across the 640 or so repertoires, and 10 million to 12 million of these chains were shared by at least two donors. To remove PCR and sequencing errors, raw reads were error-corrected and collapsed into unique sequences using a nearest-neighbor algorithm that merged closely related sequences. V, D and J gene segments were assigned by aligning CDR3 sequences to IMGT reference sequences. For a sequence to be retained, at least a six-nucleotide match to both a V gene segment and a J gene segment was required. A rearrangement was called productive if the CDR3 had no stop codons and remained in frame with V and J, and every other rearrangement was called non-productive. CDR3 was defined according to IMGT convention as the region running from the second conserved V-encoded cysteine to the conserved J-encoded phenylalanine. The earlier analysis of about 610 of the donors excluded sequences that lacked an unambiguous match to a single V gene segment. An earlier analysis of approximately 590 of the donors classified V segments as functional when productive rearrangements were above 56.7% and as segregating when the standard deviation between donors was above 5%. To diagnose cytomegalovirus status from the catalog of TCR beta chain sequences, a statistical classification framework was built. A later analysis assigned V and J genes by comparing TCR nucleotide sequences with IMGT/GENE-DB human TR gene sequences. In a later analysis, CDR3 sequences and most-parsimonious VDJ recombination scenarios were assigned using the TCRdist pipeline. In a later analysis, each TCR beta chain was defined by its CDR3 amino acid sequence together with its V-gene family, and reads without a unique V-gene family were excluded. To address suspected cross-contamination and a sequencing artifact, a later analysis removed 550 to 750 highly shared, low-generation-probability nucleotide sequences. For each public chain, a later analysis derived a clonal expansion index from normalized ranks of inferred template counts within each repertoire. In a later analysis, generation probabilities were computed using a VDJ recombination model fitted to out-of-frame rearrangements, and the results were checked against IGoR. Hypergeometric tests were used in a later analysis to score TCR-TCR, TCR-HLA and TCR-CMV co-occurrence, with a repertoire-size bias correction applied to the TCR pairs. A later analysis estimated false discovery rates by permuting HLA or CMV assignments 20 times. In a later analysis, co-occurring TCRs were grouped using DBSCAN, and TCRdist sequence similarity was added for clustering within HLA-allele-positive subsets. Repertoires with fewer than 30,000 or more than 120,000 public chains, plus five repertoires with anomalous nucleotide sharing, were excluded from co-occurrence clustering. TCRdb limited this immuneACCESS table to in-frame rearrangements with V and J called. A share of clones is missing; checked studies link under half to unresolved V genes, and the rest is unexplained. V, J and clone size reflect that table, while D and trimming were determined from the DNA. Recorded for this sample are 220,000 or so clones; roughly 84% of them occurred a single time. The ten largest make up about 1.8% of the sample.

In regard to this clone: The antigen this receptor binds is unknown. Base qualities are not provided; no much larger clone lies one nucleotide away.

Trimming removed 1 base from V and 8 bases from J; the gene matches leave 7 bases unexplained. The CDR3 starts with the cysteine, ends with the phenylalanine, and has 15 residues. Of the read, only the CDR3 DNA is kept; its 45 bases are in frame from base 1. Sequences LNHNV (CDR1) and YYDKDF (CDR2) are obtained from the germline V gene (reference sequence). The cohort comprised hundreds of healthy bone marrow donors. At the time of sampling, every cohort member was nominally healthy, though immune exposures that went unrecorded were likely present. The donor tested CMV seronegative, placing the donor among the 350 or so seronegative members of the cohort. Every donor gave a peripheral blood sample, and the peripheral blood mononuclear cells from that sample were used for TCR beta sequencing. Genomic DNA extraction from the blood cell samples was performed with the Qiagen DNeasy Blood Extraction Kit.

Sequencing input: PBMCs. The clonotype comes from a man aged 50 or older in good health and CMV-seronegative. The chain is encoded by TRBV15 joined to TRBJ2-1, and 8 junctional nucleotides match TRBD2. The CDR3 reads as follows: CATSRVAGGGHEQFF. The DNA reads TGTGCCACCAGCAGAGTTGCGGGAGGCGGCCATGAGCAGTTCTTC. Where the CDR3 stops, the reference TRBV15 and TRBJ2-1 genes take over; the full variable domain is DAMVIQNPRYQVTQFGKPVTLSCSQTLNHNVMYWYQQKSSQAPKLLFHYYDKDFNNEADTPDNFQSRRPNTSFCFLDIRSPGLGDTAMYLCATSRVAGGGHEQFFGPGTRLTVL.